The clone carrying this T cell receptor (beta chain) came up many times. Its antigen is not known. This specimen comes from a study of T-cell reconstitution after alpha-beta-depleted transplantation in children. This CDR3 has 20 amino acids. The J segment lost 5 bases and the V segment lost 3 bases, leaving 19 bases of the junction unmatched. Germline CDR1 reads SGDLS; CDR2 reads YYNGEE. Unique molecular identifiers were incorporated during preparation of the TCRbeta library. Using its own MiXCR run on the PCR reads, TCRdb lists one record per CDR3 protein. The sample carries around 240,000 distinct CDR3 sequences, 8.2% recorded once. The study's findings and limits: The main origin of T-cell counts and diversity one year after transplant was newly produced T cells.

This sequence was found in a male patient aged 5 to 17 who had a stem cell transplant for acute lymphoblastic leukemia, so the T cells may come from the graft donor. The source material was PBMCs, mostly from graft donor cells, sampled 180 days after TCRalphabeta/CD19-depleted stem cell transplant. The V gene is TRBV9, the J gene TRBJ2-2; 10 positions agree with TRBD2. CDR3 residues: CASSAESSGRPRGNTGELFF. The CDR3 nucleotides are TGTGCCAGCAGCGCCGAGAGTAGCGGGAGGCCCCGGGGGAATACCGGGGAGCTGTTTTTT.